This is a list of T cell receptor beta chains from one sample in a study of yellow fever vaccine responses in identical twins. TCRdb ran MiXCR on the RT-PCR reads and lists one entry per CDR3 protein. The repertoire includes over a thousand distinct CDR3 sequences, roughly three quarters of them detected once, and about 31% sits in the top ten. This sample comprised T cells from blood (PBMCs), unsorted or a sorted subset (not recorded which), obtained before or after yellow fever vaccination (not recorded which). Source of these receptors: a female donor who received the yellow fever vaccine. Both conserved end residues are part of each CDR3. The D gene is left open where the match is weak. Not every row has a clone size; where given, it reads once, few, many or a size class.

>-|-|TRBJ2-6|TRBV10-1
CASSESGTLTF
TGCGCCAGCAGTGAGTCCGGGACCCTGACTTTC
>-|once|TRBJ1-2|TRBV2
CASSEPPGIGYTF
TGTGCCAGCAGTGAACCCCCAGGGATCGGCTACACCTTC
>TRBD1|-|TRBJ1-6|TRBV11-1
CASTPRDRRNSPLHF
TGTGCCAGCACGCCCCGGGACAGGCGTAATTCACCCCTCCACTTT
>TRBD1|-|TRBJ2-2|TRBV10-1
CASSVDRERGELFF
TGCGCCAGCAGTGTAGACAGGGAACGCGGGGAGCTGTTTTTT
>-|-|TRBJ1-5|TRBV4-1
CASSPRVGNQPQHF
TGCGCCAGCAGCCCCAGGGTGGGCAATCAGCCCCAGCATTTT
>TRBD1|few|TRBJ1-1|TRBV5-6
CASSLLQGEAFF
TGTGCCAGCAGCTTGTTACAGGGGGAGGCTTTCTTT
>-|-|TRBJ1-2|TRBV30
CAWSARVPYPSGYTF
TGTGCCTGGAGTGCCCGAGTCCCCTACCCTTCTGGCTACACCTTC
>-|-|TRBJ1-2|TRBV6-1
CASSPSSRGTGHGYTF
TGTGCCAGCAGTCCTTCCTCAAGGGGGACCGGACATGGCTACACCTTC
>-|-|TRBJ2-1|TRBV20-1
CSAIHVSSYNEQFF
TGCAGTGCTATCCACGTAAGCTCCTACAATGAGCAGTTCTTC
>-|-|TRBJ2-7|TRBV4-1
CASSHSSKTTREQYF
TGCGCCAGCAGCCATTCATCGAAGACAACGCGCGAGCAGTACTTC
>-|-|TRBJ2-1|TRBV29-1
CSVGDSYNEQFF
TGCAGCGTGGGTGACTCCTACAATGAGCAGTTCTTC
>-|-|TRBJ2-1|TRBV6-5
CASSFQQEWNEQFF
TGTGCCAGCAGTTTTCAACAGGAGTGGAATGAGCAGTTCTTC
>-|-|TRBJ1-1|TRBV4-2
CASSPDGGKTEAFF
TGTGCCAGCAGCCCAGACGGAGGGAAGACTGAAGCTTTCTTT
>-|-|TRBJ2-1|TRBV7-9
CASSFSAAYNEQFF
TGTGCCAGCAGCTTTAGCGCAGCCTACAATGAGCAGTTCTTC
>-|-|TRBJ2-1|TRBV11-1
CASSLVGVNEQFF
TGTGCCAGCAGCCTCGTGGGCGTCAATGAGCAGTTCTTC
>-|-|TRBJ1-5|TRBV4-1
CASSPFSLGNQPQHF
TGCGCCAGCAGCCCATTCTCATTGGGGAATCAGCCCCAGCATTTT
>-|-|TRBJ2-5|TRBV20-1
CSAPRPSQETQYF
TGCAGTGCCCCCCGGCCTTCCCAAGAGACCCAGTACTTC
>-|-|TRBJ2-1|TRBV2
CASSDKEGTYNEQFF
TGTGCCAGCAGTGATAAGGAAGGGACCTACAATGAGCAGTTCTTC
>-|-|TRBJ2-5|TRBV13
CASQTGTPQETQYF
TGTGCCAGCCAAACCGGGACACCCCAAGAGACCCAGTACTTC
>-|large|TRBJ2-1|TRBV5-4
CASSLGTFRGNEQFF
TGTGCCAGCAGCTTGGGGACTTTCCGTGGCAATGAGCAGTTCTTC
>-|-|TRBJ2-6|TRBV7-9
CASTSGANVLTF
TGTGCCAGCACGTCTGGGGCCAACGTCCTGACTTTC
>-|-|TRBJ1-1|TRBV10-1
CASSVFHSGGNTEAFF
TGCGCCAGCAGTGTCTTCCATTCTGGGGGGAACACTGAAGCTTTCTTT
>TRBD2|-|TRBJ2-3|TRBV12-3/TRBV12-4
CASREPGLRTDTQYF
TGTGCCAGCAGAGAACCGGGACTACGCACAGATACGCAGTATTTT
>-|-|TRBJ1-6|TRBV30
CAWSPTQWGLSPLHF
TGTGCCTGGAGTCCAACACAGTGGGGTTTGTCACCCCTCCACTTT